The rows below give T cell receptor beta chains drawn from one sample of a study of STAT5B mutations in CD4+ large granular lymphocyte leukemia. Sequenced by immunoSEQ multiplex PCR; TCRdb stores in-frame clones only, minus some. The sample comprises tens of thousands of clones, roughly 85% of which are singletons, and less than 4% rests with the top ten. The sample comprised CD4+ T cells from blood buffy coats. The receptor set was obtained from a human donor in good health. Both conserved end residues are part of each CDR3. The order of the fields is V gene, J gene, clone size, D gene, CDR3 DNA, CDR3 protein. The D gene is left open where the match is weak. Clone size appears in some rows only: once, few, many, or a class for an expanded clone.

V: TRBV9; J: TRBJ2-5; size: .; D: .; DNA: TGTGCCAGCAGCGATTCTCCACTAGGGAGAGAGACCCAGTACTTC; CDR3: CASSDSPLGRETQYF
V: TRBV2; J: TRBJ2-2; size: .; D: TRBD2; DNA: TGTGCCAGCTCCGGACTAGCGGGAACCGGGGAGCTGTTTTTT; CDR3: CASSGLAGTGELFF
V: TRBV29-1; J: TRBJ2-7; size: .; D: .; DNA: TGCAGCGTTGGGACCGGACCTTACGAGCAGTACTTC; CDR3: CSVGTGPYEQYF
V: TRBV28; J: TRBJ1-5; size: .; D: .; DNA: TGTGCCAGCAGTTTCCCCGACAGATATCAGCCCCAGCATTTT; CDR3: CASSFPDRYQPQHF
V: TRBV5-1; J: TRBJ2-7; size: few; D: TRBD1; DNA: TGCGCCAGCAGCATTGGGCGGACAGGGGATTACTACGAGCAGTACTTC; CDR3: CASSIGRTGDYYEQYF
V: TRBV27; J: TRBJ1-1; size: medium-sized; D: .; DNA: TGTGCCAGCATTTCGGGACGGATGAACACTGAAGCTTTCTTT; CDR3: CASISGRMNTEAFF
V: TRBV6-6; J: TRBJ1-1; size: .; D: .; DNA: TGTGCCAGCAGCGACATTAAGAACACTGAAGCTTTCTTT; CDR3: CASSDIKNTEAFF
V: TRBV6-6; J: TRBJ2-1; size: .; D: .; DNA: TGTGCCAGCAGTCTCCCACCCGGCTACAATGAGCAGTTCTTC; CDR3: CASSLPPGYNEQFF
V: TRBV9; J: TRBJ2-1; size: once; D: TRBD2; DNA: TGTGCCAGCAGCGTCCAAGGGGTAGCGGGAGGGGGGAATGAGCAGTTCTTC; CDR3: CASSVQGVAGGGNEQFF
V: TRBV27; J: TRBJ2-3; size: once; D: TRBD2; DNA: TGTGCCAGCAGTTTATGGGGCGGGGGAGATACGCAGTATTTT; CDR3: CASSLWGGGDTQYF
V: TRBV9; J: TRBJ2-3; size: .; D: .; DNA: TGTGCCAGCAGCGCCTCTTCTGGAGGGTCGGCAGATACGCAGTATTTT; CDR3: CASSASSGGSADTQYF
V: TRBV11-2; J: TRBJ2-5; size: .; D: .; DNA: TGTGCCAGCAGCTGGACGCGGCAAGAGACCCAGTACTTC; CDR3: CASSWTRQETQYF
V: TRBV19; J: TRBJ2-6; size: .; D: TRBD1; DNA: TGTGCCAGTAGTATTAGACAGGGGATAGACTCTGGGGCCAACGTCCTGACTTTC; CDR3: CASSIRQGIDSGANVLTF
V: TRBV29-1; J: TRBJ1-2; size: .; D: .; DNA: TGCAGCGTCGACTCCTTCCGAGGGGAATATGGCTACACCTTC; CDR3: CSVDSFRGEYGYTF
V: TRBV18; J: TRBJ1-1; size: .; D: .; DNA: TGTGCCAGCTCACCCCACCCCCCGGCCTCGGGCACTGAAGCTTTCTTT; CDR3: CASSPHPPASGTEAFF
V: TRBV18; J: TRBJ2-7; size: .; D: .; DNA: TGTGCCAGCTCACCTTCAACTGGTCCCTACGAGCAGTACTTC; CDR3: CASSPSTGPYEQYF